One and the same sample provided the 21 T cell receptor beta chains below, sequenced in a study of blood T cell repertoires in COVID-19. The method was immunoSEQ multiplex PCR; TCRdb's version includes in-frame clones alone and lacks a portion of them. Found here are 15,000 to 20,000 clones, about 88% of them singletons; the top ten hold 9.8%. The sample comprised peripheral blood. These receptors came from a man aged 35-49 years with active COVID-19.

V is TRBV4-1 and J is TRBJ2-1, with 11 positions matching TRBD1. The CDR3 spans 18 residues. The germline gives CDR1 MGHRA, CDR2 YSYEKL. Losses at the gene ends were 0 bases for V and 9 bases for J; bases not matched to a gene: 13. The CDR3 sequence: CASSQDLWTGGWVLEQFF. CDR3 DNA: TGCGCCAGCAGCCAAGATCTCTGGACAGGGGGCTGGGTTCTTGAGCAGTTCTTC.

The rearrangement links TRBV7-8 to TRBJ1-1, with D possibly TRBD1 on 5 matching bases. V was shortened by 5 bases and J by 3 bases, with 13 bases between the two germline ends. The length of the CDR3 is 14 residues. Per the germline V gene, CDR1 is SGHVS and CDR2 is FQNEAQ. The CDR3 DNA is TGTGCCAGCAGCGACAGTTTTAGAGACACTGAAGCTTTCTTT. Encoded protein: CASSDSFRDTEAFF.

This clone has only a few counts. V gene TRBV4-1 combines with J gene TRBJ2-7; D ambiguous. The germline V gene has CDR1 MGHRA and CDR2 YSYEKL. The CDR3 totals 12 residues. V was trimmed by 0 bases and J by 3 bases, leaving 3 bases between them. Here the CDR3 reads CASSQDRYEQYF. The CDR3 region has the DNA TGCGCCAGCAGCCAAGATCGCTACGAGCAGTACTTC.

V usage is TRBV13 and J usage is TRBJ1-5, with D uncertain. This CDR3 contains 12 residues. The V gene lost 0 bases and the J gene lost 7 bases, with 4 bases spanning the gap. Germline V gives CDR1 PRHDT, CDR2 FYEKMQ (reference sequence). The DNA for the CDR3 is TGTGCCAGCAGCTTAGGTGGCCAGCCCCAGCATTTT. Residues: CASSLGGQPQHF.

The chain has TRBV5-4 and TRBJ2-1; D remains unclear. The CDR3 sequence is 15 residues long. Germline V gene sequence: CDR1 SGHNT, CDR2 YYREEE (reference sequence). V lost 2 bases and J 0 bases, leaving 9 bases between the germline ends. The CDR3 region is CASSLTESSYNEQFF. The CDR3 nucleotides read TGTGCCAGCAGCTTAACAGAAAGCTCCTACAATGAGCAGTTCTTC.

In its sample, this clone was seen once. This chain joins TRBV7-6 and TRBJ2-1; TRBD2 agrees at 12 bases. Unmatched junction bases numbered 4, after V lost 4 bases and J lost 6 bases. The CDR3 runs to 15 residues. The germline V gene encodes CDR1 SGHVS and CDR2 FNYEAQ. The DNA of the CDR3 is TGTGCCAGCAGCTCAGGACTAGCGGGACTCAATGAGCAGTTCTTC. As protein: CASSSGLAGLNEQFF. Full variable domain (remainder filled in from reference TRBV7-6 and TRBJ2-1): GAGVSQSPRYKVTKRGQDVALRCDPISGHVSLYWYRQALGQGPEFLTYFNYEAQQDKSGLPNDRFSAERPEGSISTLTIQRTEQRDSAMYRCASSSGLAGLNEQFFGPGTRLTVL.

This clone was detected once. The CDR3 reads CASSLLQGGTQYF. The CDR3 DNA sequence: TGTGCCAGCAGTTTACTACAGGGTGGTACGCAGTATTTT. The chain employs TRBV12-3 or TRBV12-4 and TRBJ2-3, with D tentatively TRBD1 (6 bases). This CDR3 comprises 13 residues. V was pared by 2 bases and J by 8 bases, with 11 bases between.

The rearrangement links TRBV15 to TRBJ2-7; 7 bases align to TRBD2. Germline V gene lookup returns CDR1 LNHNV and CDR2 YYDKDF (reference sequence). CDR3 length equals 16 residues. V lost 0 bases to trimming and J lost 2 bases; unmatched junction nucleotides: 7. Here the CDR3 reads CATSRDGASGTYEQYF. The CDR3 bases are TGTGCCACCAGCAGAGATGGGGCTAGCGGTACCTACGAGCAGTACTTC.

This clone was counted a few times. The chain recombines TRBV4-1 with TRBJ2-7; 8 bases map to TRBD2. Germline V CDR1 and CDR2: MGHRA, YSYEKL. V lost 4 bases and J lost 3; bases outside the gene matches: 5. CDR3 size: 14 residues. The CDR3 DNA reads as TGCGCCAGCAGCCCGAGCGGGAGTGGCTACGAGCAGTACTTC. Protein: CASSPSGSGYEQYF.

This chain connects TRBV19 to TRBJ2-6; 12 nucleotides line up with TRBD1. CDR3 size: 18 residues. The germline gives CDR1 LNHDA, CDR2 SQIVND (reference sequence). Trimming at V came to 2 bases and at J to 7 bases, leaving 9 bases not matched to a gene. CDR3 residues: CASSIRDRGQVVANVLTF. DNA of the CDR3: TGTGCCAGTAGTATACGGGACAGGGGGCAGGTCGTTGCCAACGTCCTGACTTTC. Full variable domain (rest looked up from reference TRBV19 and TRBJ2-6): DGGITQSPKYLFRKEGQNVTLSCEQNLNHDAMYWYRQDPGQGLRLIYYSQIVNDFQKGDIAEGYSVSREKKESFPLTVTSAQKNPTAFYLCASSIRDRGQVVANVLTFGAGSRLTVL.

This chain links TRBV7-7 with TRBJ2-5, with D hard to call. The V gene lost 0 bases and the J gene lost 6 bases, with 11 bases spanning the gap. The CDR3 consists of 14 residues. The germline gives CDR1 SSHAT, CDR2 FNYEAQ (reference sequence). The CDR3 reads CASSLALLPQTQYF. The CDR3 DNA follows: TGTGCCAGCAGCTTAGCGCTATTGCCCCAGACCCAGTACTTC.

This sequence joins TRBV6-5 and TRBJ2-1; TRBD2 aligns across 8 bases. The junction had 7 bases not matched to a gene; V was cut back by 8 bases and J by 7 bases. The CDR3 consists of 13 residues. Germline V gives CDR1 MNHEY, CDR2 SVGAGI. In nucleotides, the CDR3 is TGTGCCAGCGTCTGGCTAGCGGGTAATGAGCAGTTCTTC. This gives the protein CASVWLAGNEQFF.

This chain uses TRBV7-9 with TRBJ2-5, with TRBD2 identical over 10 bases. This CDR3 spans 16 amino acids. The germline CDR1 and CDR2 sequences are SEHNR and FQNEAQ (reference sequence). The trim removed 4 bases at V and 1 base at J, leaving 6 bases unmatched. In DNA, the CDR3 is TGTGCCAGCAGCTCTCCCCTAGCGGGAGTCCAAGAGACCCAGTACTTC. It specifies CASSSPLAGVQETQYF.

This chain connects TRBV13 to TRBJ2-1; 7 nucleotides line up with TRBD2. The CDR3 is 14 residues long. The trim removed 3 bases at V and 14 bases at J, leaving 13 bases unmatched. Germline lookup yields CDR1 PRHDT and CDR2 FYEKMQ (reference sequence). CDR3 in DNA: TGTGCCAGCAGCTTTTTCGGGAGGCCAAAGTCGGAGTTCTTC. Translated: CASSFFGRPKSEFF.

This clone was seen only once. The chain is built from TRBV4-3 and TRBJ1-1, with 11 nucleotides matching TRBD1. V gave up 0 bases and J gave up 6 bases; unmatched junction bases: 3. The CDR3 extends over 15 amino acids. Germline lookup yields CDR1 LGHNA and CDR2 YSLEER. CDR3 sequence reads: CASSQDKGQGAEAFF. Written as DNA, the CDR3 is TGCGCCAGCAGCCAAGATAAGGGACAGGGGGCTGAAGCTTTCTTT.

The chain recombines TRBV12-3 or TRBV12-4 with TRBJ2-5, with a weak D call TRBD2 (5 bases). The CDR3 is 12 residues long. V lost 6 bases to trimming and J lost 4 bases, with 9 bases between them. The CDR3 is CASRGLLETQYF. CDR3 bases: TGTGCCAGCAGAGGACTCTTAGAGACCCAGTACTTC.

The chain is built from TRBV2 and TRBJ2-5, with a tentative D call TRBD2 (6 bases). Looked up from germline, CDR1 is SNHLY and CDR2 is FYNNEI. V lost 10 bases and J lost 2, with 17 bases in between. The CDR3 runs 14 residues. This CDR3 is CATLTAGGQETQYF. CDR3 sequence (DNA): TGTGCCACCCTGACCGCCGGGGGTCAAGAGACCCAGTACTTC.

The CDR3 region has the DNA TGTGCCAGTAGTTTTTCCGGGACAGGAGGCGGGGAGCTGTTTTTT. It is translated as CASSFSGTGGGELFF. This sequence joins TRBV19 and TRBJ2-2; 8 bases match TRBD1. Germline loops: CDR1 LNHDA, CDR2 SQIVND (reference sequence). This CDR3 comprises 15 residues. V was clipped by 5 bases and J by 7 bases; unmatched bases: 9.

The rearrangement uses TRBV30 and TRBJ2-2; weak D call: TRBD1 (6 bases). This CDR3 contains 14 residues. Trimming left V 2 bases short and J 5 bases short, with 12 bases between. Germline CDR1 is GTSNPN and CDR2 is SVGIG (reference sequence). CDR3 nucleotide sequence: TGTGCCTGGAGTAGGCTTCAGGGGACCGGGGAGCTGTTTTTT. Its protein product is CAWSRLQGTGELFF.

A single count supports this clone. The genes are TRBV11-2 and TRBJ1-1; no reliable D call. V lost 8 bases and J lost 5, with 12 bases in between. Germline V gene sequence: CDR1 SGHAT, CDR2 FQNNGV. The CDR3 runs 12 residues. CDR3 residues: CASRLGGTEAFF. The CDR3 DNA is TGTGCCAGCCGCCTCGGCGGGACTGAAGCTTTCTTT.

By frequency in the sample, this clone is medium-sized. This sequence joins TRBV14 and TRBJ1-2; D not certain. The CDR3 runs to 13 residues. The germline gives CDR1 SGHDN, CDR2 FVKESK. The V end was cut by 0 bases, the J end by 8 bases, with 10 bases between. The CDR3 region is CASSQDFGYGYTF. CDR3 in DNA: TGTGCCAGCAGCCAAGATTTCGGTTACGGCTACACCTTC.